Here is one TCR beta chain with its context. Its antigen is still unknown. This record belongs to a study of siplizumab effects on memory and regulatory T cells. The assay was immunoSEQ multiplex PCR, and TCRdb's table has in-frame clones only and misses some. Of roughly 100,000 clones listed, 85% to 95% were seen once; the top ten hold approximately 0.3%. Findings and caveats of the study: Tregs that proliferated in siplizumab cultures did not have their suppressive function confirmed. In siplizumab conditions, mappable alloreactive CD4+ clones averaged approximately 70% Treg-derived, against 26.9% in controls. Some alloreactive sequences were traceable to unstimulated CD4+ memory cells, and siplizumab significantly reduced them.

With 5 bases clipped from V and 4 bases from J, the junction kept 7 bases outside the gene matches. This CDR3 is built from 14 residues. Per the germline V gene, CDR1 is SEHNR and CDR2 is FQNEAQ (reference sequence). This sequence was found in a human donor in good health. The chain uses TRBV7-9 and TRBJ1-2, with TRBD1 matching 7 bases. The sample consisted of CD4+ T cells sorted from blood. CDR3 in DNA: TGTGCCAGCAGCAGGGGGACAGAATTCTATGGCTACACCTTC. As protein: CASSRGTEFYGYTF.